Sequencing of this T cell receptor beta chain was carried out in a study of early T cells in non-severe SARS-CoV-2 infection. In the study overall: Bulk RNA taken from unsorted whole blood was sequenced, leaving chains unpaired. General study results and limits: VDJdb matches were skewed toward anti-spike CD8 T cell responses.

Trimming cost V 5 bases and J 0 bases; bases outside gene matches: 11. The CDR3 length is 18 residues. Germline V lookup: CDR1 SNHLY, CDR2 FYNNEI. In regard to this clonotype: Its antigen is unknown.

The library protocol tagged individual cDNA molecules with unique molecular identifiers. TCRdb called the 5' RACE reads again in MiXCR, with one record for every CDR3 protein. The sample gives approximately 64,000 distinct CDR3 sequences, more than 4% of which show up once; under 6.5% is in the top ten. Sequenced: whole blood. The sequence derives from an adult who was a healthcare worker with PCR-confirmed SARS-CoV-2 infection or an uninfected control (not recorded which). The chain couples TRBV2 to TRBJ2-5; 11 bases align to TRBD2. CDR3 residues: CASSHPSSGGQYQETQYF. CDR3 nucleotides: TGTGCCAGCAGTCACCCGTCTAGCGGGGGGCAGTACCAAGAGACCCAGTACTTC.